Listed below are T cell receptor beta chains from one sample, sequenced in a study of T cell repertoires in cytomegalovirus infection. TCRdb fed the reads into MiXCR, producing one record per CDR3 protein. Among 740,000 or so distinct CDR3 sequences listed, approximately 40% were seen once. Sequences were obtained from PBMCs. The receptors were sampled from a human donor in good health (CMV status not recorded). Some clones in this sample may be carry-over from other donors' samples. Each CDR3 is given with its conserved first and last residue.

V gene,J gene,CDR3 protein
TRBV11-2,TRBJ2-5,CASSVPSSLAGLGETQYF
TRBV20-1,TRBJ1-5,CSARDWTGGLTGNQPQHF
TRBV7-3,TRBJ2-3,CASSPAGGGDDTQYF
TRBV5-5,TRBJ1-3,CASSLSPGAGGNTIYF
TRBV19,TRBJ2-1,CASSMSVSYNEQFF
TRBV11-2,TRBJ2-2,CASSSYRGRIGELFF
TRBV6-5,TRBJ1-5,CARSYAGSRNQPKHF
TRBV12-3/TRBV12-4,TRBJ2-5,CASSLAGGGAPQYF
TRBV7-8,TRBJ1-1,CASSYDREAEAFF
TRBV19,TRBJ1-1,CASSIGRTGVEEAFF
TRBV11-2,TRBJ2-3,CASSLDRWRGLTDTQYF
TRBV5-1,TRBJ1-1,CASSIIPTSEAFF
TRBV7-2,TRBJ1-4,CASSSGTGGEKLFF
TRBV28,TRBJ1-1,CASSEGGPHTEAFF
TRBV7-6,TRBJ1-1,CASSLEGTENTEAFF
TRBV7-9,TRBJ1-2,CASSLTAKNYGYTF
TRBV7-2,TRBJ1-5,CASSYGSQPQHF
TRBV27,TRBJ1-1,CASSSTQEAFF
TRBV20-1,TRBJ1-6,CSARHSGHEASPLHF
TRBV7-2,TRBJ2-2,CASSLRGGLTGELFF
TRBV29-1,TRBJ1-2,CSVETGQANYGYNF
TRBV6-1,TRBJ2-2,CASNRDSSPYVNTGELFF
TRBV9,TRBJ1-6,CASSPQGAGNSPLHF
TRBV12-5,TRBJ1-2,CASGSEGATNYGYTF
TRBV7-2,TRBJ1-5,CASSLEAVDNQPQHF
TRBV6-8,TRBJ2-7,CASSRPLALPYEQYF
TRBV10-3,TRBJ2-3,CAISRTGADTDTQYF